The source of this TCR beta chain is a study of blood T cell repertoires in COVID-19. Background on the study: PBMCs, B-cell-depleted T cells, or T cells provided the cDNA or gDNA that made up the material.

CDR3 length equals 15 residues. Looked up from germline, CDR1 is SEHNR and CDR2 is FQNEAQ (reference sequence). With 4 bases clipped from V and 8 bases from J, the junction kept 9 bases outside the gene matches. Per the original methods: Estimates of nucleated cell counts were drawn from the amplification of reference gene primers. Libraries were prepared by immunoSEQ multiplex PCR; TCRdb keeps only in-frame clonotypes and omits some of them. V and J calls and clone size are given by that table; D and trimming were obtained from the DNA. Of under 200,000 clones in the sample, 70% to 90% were seen once.

The TCR comes from a man between 60 and 75 years old with COVID-19, enrolled during active disease. The chain employs TRBV7-9 and TRBJ1-4; TRBD1 matches at 8 bases. Sequenced input: peripheral blood. CDR3 sequence (DNA): TGTGCCAGCAGCTCCTCAGGGGGCGCGGGGGAAAAACTGTTTTTT. This sequence encodes CASSSSGGAGEKLFF.